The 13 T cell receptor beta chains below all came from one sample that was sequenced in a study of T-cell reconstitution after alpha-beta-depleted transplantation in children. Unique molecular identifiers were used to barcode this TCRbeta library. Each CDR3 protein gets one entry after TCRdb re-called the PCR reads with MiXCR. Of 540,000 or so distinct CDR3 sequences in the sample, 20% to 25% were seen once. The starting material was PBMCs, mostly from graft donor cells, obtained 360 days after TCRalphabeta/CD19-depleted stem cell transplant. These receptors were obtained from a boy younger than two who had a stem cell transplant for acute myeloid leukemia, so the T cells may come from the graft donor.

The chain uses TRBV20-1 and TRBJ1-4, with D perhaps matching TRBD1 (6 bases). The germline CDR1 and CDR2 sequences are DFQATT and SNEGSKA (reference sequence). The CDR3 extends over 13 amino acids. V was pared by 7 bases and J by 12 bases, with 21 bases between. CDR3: CSVTPGAGGELFF. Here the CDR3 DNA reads TGCAGTGTCACGCCAGGGGCCGGGGGGGAACTGTTTTTT.

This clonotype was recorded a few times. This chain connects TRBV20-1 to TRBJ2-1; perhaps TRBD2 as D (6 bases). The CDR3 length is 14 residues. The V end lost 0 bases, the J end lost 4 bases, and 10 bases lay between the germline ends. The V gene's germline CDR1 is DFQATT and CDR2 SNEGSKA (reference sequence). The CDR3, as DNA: TGCAGTGCTAGAGAGGCGGGGAAATACAATGAGCAGTTCTTC. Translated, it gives CSAREAGKYNEQFF.

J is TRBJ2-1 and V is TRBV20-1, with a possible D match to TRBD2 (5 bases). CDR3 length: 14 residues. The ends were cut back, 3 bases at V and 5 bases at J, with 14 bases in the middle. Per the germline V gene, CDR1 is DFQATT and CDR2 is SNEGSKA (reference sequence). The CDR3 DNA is TGCAGTGCTAGTAACGGGGAACGGAACAATGAGCAGTTCTTC. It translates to CSASNGERNNEQFF.

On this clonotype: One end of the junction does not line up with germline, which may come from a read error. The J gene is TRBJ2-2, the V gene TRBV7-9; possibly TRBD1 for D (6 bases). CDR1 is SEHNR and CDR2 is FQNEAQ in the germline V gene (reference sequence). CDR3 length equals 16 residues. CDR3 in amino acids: CASSLGDRLYTGELFF. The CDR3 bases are TGTGCCAGCAGCTTAGGAGACAGGCTTTACACTGGGGAGCTGTTTTTT.

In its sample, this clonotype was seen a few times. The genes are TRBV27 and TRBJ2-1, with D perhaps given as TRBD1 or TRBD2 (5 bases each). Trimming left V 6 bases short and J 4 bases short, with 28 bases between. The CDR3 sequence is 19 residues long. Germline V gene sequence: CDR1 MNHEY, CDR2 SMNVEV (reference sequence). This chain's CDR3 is CASSPPTGLLGVPYNEQFF. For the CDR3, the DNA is TGTGCCAGCAGCCCCCCCACGGGCTTACTGGGGGTGCCATACAATGAGCAGTTCTTC.

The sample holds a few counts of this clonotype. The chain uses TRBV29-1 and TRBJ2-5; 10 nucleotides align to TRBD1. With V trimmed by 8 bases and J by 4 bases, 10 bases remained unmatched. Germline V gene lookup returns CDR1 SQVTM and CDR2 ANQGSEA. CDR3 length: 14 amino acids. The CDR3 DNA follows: TGCAGCATCCTTAGGACAGGGGGACGAGAGACCCAGTACTTC. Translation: CSILRTGGRETQYF.

The CDR3 here is CASSQDQARGGRNTEAFF. As DNA, the CDR3 is TGCGCCAGCAGCCAAGATCAAGCGAGGGGAGGGCGGAACACTGAAGCTTTCTTT. The chain uses TRBV4-1 and TRBJ1-1; tentatively, D is TRBD1 (5 bases). V was pared by 0 bases and J by 1 base, with 18 bases between. Germline V gene data show CDR1 as MGHRA and CDR2 as YSYEKL. The CDR3 has 18 residues.

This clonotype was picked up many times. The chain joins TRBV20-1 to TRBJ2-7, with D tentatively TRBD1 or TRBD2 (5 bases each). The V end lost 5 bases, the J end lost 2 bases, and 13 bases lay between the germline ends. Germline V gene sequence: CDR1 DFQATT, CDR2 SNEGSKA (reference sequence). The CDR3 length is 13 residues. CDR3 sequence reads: CSAAGDLTYEQYF. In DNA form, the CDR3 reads TGCAGTGCTGCTGGGGACCTTACCTACGAGCAGTACTTC.

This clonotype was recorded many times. CDR3: CASSQSLSPAPGELFF. The CDR3 coding sequence is TGCGCCAGCAGCCAATCCCTAAGTCCGGCCCCCGGGGAGCTGTTTTTT. V and J are TRBV4-1 and TRBJ2-2, with unresolved D. Trimming left V 2 bases short and J 6 bases short, with 16 bases between. Germline CDR1 and CDR2: MGHRA and YSYEKL. The CDR3 length is 16 residues.

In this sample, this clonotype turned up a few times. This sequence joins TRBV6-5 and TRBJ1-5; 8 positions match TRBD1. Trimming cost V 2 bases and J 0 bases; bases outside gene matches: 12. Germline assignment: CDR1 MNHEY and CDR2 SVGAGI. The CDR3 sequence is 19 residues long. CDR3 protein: CASSYAGQGGEYSNQPQHF. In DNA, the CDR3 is TGTGCCAGCAGTTACGCCGGACAGGGAGGAGAATATAGCAATCAGCCCCAGCATTTT.

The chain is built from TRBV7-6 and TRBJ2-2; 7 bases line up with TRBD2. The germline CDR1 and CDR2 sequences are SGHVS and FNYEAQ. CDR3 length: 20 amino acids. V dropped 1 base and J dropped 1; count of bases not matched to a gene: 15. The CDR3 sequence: CASSLGEGPPRRGNTGELFF. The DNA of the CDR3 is TGTGCCAGCAGCTTAGGGGAGGGCCCACCGAGACGAGGGAACACCGGGGAGCTGTTTTTT.

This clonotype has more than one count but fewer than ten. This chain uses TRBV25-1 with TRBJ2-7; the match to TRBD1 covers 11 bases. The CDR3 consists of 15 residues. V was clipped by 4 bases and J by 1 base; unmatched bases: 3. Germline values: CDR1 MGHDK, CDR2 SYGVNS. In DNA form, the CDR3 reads TGTGCCAGCAGTGGAGGGGACAGGGGGTCCTACGAGCAGTACTTC. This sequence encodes CASSGGDRGSYEQYF.

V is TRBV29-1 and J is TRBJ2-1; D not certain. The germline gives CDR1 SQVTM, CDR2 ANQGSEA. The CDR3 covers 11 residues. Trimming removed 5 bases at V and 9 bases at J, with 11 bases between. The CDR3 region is CSVPALSEQFF. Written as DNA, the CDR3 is TGCAGCGTTCCAGCGTTGTCTGAGCAGTTCTTC.